This T cell receptor beta chain originates from a study of T cell repertoires in cytomegalovirus infection. This clonotype has a handful of counts. The antigen is unknown. The CDR3 is 13 amino acids. The V end was cut by 5 bases, the J end by 8 bases, with 15 bases between. Germline loops: CDR1 SEHNR, CDR2 FQNEAQ (reference sequence). One entry per CDR3 protein results from TCRdb running MiXCR on the reads. The table includes about 920,000 distinct CDR3 sequences, about a third detected once. General study points: HLA-C-restricted, CMV-specific TCR beta clonotypes were dominant ex vivo.

Specimen: cultured CD8+ T cells from PBMCs, collected from culture after CMV antigen stimulation. This receptor was obtained from a human donor in good health (CMV status not recorded). Some clones in this sample may be carry-over from other donors' samples. The chain links TRBV7-9 to TRBJ1-2, with D tentatively TRBD1 (6 bases). The CDR3 coding sequence is TGTGCCAGCAGCGGGACTTACAGGGACGGCTACACCTTC. This gives the protein CASSGTYRDGYTF.